A selection of T cell receptor beta chains follows, all from one sample in a study of T cell responses to AZD1222 COVID-19 vaccine. Method: immunoSEQ multiplex PCR; TCRdb's copy keeps in-frame clones and lacks some. The profile shows about 170,000 clones, roughly 92% of them singletons. Sequencing used peripheral blood, obtained on day 0 of AZD1222 vaccination. The receptors stem from an adult in good health. Both conserved end residues are part of each CDR3. The D gene is left open where the match is weak. A clone size is listed for some rows: how often the clone was seen (once, few, many), or a class if it is expanded.

d_call j_call clone_size v_call cdr3_nt cdr3_aa
- TRBJ2-2 - TRBV12-3/TRBV12-4 TGTGCCAGTACAGGGGGGGACACCGGGGAGCTGTTTTTT CASTGGDTGELFF
- TRBJ2-7 - TRBV5-4 TGTGCCAGCAGCTTCGGCAGGGGCCCCGAGCAGTACTTC CASSFGRGPEQYF
TRBD2 TRBJ2-2 - TRBV6-5 TGTGCCAGCAGTTACGGTGGCGGGAGGGTCACCGGGGAGCTGTTTTTT CASSYGGGRVTGELFF
- TRBJ1-2 once TRBV7-9 TGTGCCAGCAGCTTAGTCCCGGGGGGCTATGGCTACACCTTC CASSLVPGGYGYTF
- TRBJ2-7 - TRBV21-1 TGTGCCAGCAGCTCCCATGCGGGGACTTACTCCTACGAGCAGTACTTC CASSSHAGTYSYEQYF
- TRBJ1-4 - TRBV5-1 TGCGCCAGCAGAGAAGGGGACGCTAATGAAAAACTGTTTTTT CASREGDANEKLFF
- TRBJ1-4 once TRBV7-6 TGTGCCAGCAGCTCCCATGGCCACGGGGGTCCTCGCGAAAAACTGTTTTTT CASSSHGHGGPREKLFF
- TRBJ1-2 - TRBV7-2 TGTGCCAGCAGCTTAGTCAGGTCAGGGGCCGGCTACACCTTC CASSLVRSGAGYTF
- TRBJ2-1 - TRBV7-8 TGTGCCAGCAGCCTCCTCAATGAGCAGTTCTTC CASSLLNEQFF
TRBD1 TRBJ1-6 - TRBV7-6 TGTGCCAGCAGCTTAGAGACAGGGGAATCACCCCTCCACTTT CASSLETGESPLHF
- TRBJ1-5 - TRBV2 TGTGCCAGCAGCCCAGACAGGCATAGCAATCAGCCCCAGCATTTT CASSPDRHSNQPQHF
TRBD1 TRBJ2-7 - TRBV6-5 TGTGCCAGCAGTCGACAGACAGGGGCTTCCTACGAGCAGTACTTC CASSRQTGASYEQYF
- TRBJ1-4 - TRBV7-8 TGTGCCAGCAGCACACTCGAAGCGGAAACTAATGAAAAACTGTTTTTT CASSTLEAETNEKLFF
- TRBJ2-7 - TRBV10-1 TGCGCCAGCAGTGTGAACAGGGTAGTCGGCGAGCAGTACTTC CASSVNRVVGEQYF
TRBD1 TRBJ1-1 once TRBV12-5 TGTGCTAGTTGGGGGGGGACAGCACGAAGTCAAGGAGCTTTCTTT CASWGGTARSQGAFF
- TRBJ1-2 - TRBV20-1 TGCAGTGCTAGAGATTTGTTGGGCTTCTTC CSARDLLGFF
- TRBJ2-1 - TRBV7-2 TGTGCCAGCAGCTTAGTTATGGGGACAGAGCAGTTCTTC CASSLVMGTEQFF
- TRBJ2-7 - TRBV24-1 TGTGCCACCAGTGATTTGCGGATAGGTACCTACGAGCAGTACTTC CATSDLRIGTYEQYF
- TRBJ1-1 - TRBV19 TGTGCCAGTAGTATGATCGGGGCCGGGAACACTGAAGCTTTCTTT CASSMIGAGNTEAFF
- TRBJ1-2 once TRBV6-5 TGTGCCAGCAGTTGGAGAGACAACCTCTATGGCTACACCTTC CASSWRDNLYGYTF
- TRBJ2-7 - TRBV3-1/TRBV3-2 TGTGCCAGCAGCCCTCATAGACTGGGGAACGAGCAGTACTTC CASSPHRLGNEQYF
- TRBJ1-4 few TRBV7-8 TGTGCCAGCAGCTCCACCTTGAGCCGGGAAAAACTGTTTTTT CASSSTLSREKLFF
TRBD2 TRBJ2-1 once TRBV2 TGTGCCAGTGGACTAGCGGGAGGGGATGAGCAGTTCTTC CASGLAGGDEQFF
TRBD2 TRBJ2-1 - TRBV6-2/TRBV6-3 TGTGCCAGCAGTCCCGGGACTAGCGGGGTCTACAATGAGCAGTTCTTC CASSPGTSGVYNEQFF
- TRBJ1-2 - TRBV24-1 TGTGCCACCCGTAGCTACACCTTC CATRSYTF
TRBD1 TRBJ2-7 - TRBV6-5 TGTGCCAGCAGTTCCCTGACAGGGGGCAACGAGCAGTACTTC CASSSLTGGNEQYF
- TRBJ1-4 - TRBV5-8 TGTGCCAGCAGCCGGCGGGCCGCCTTT CASSRRAAF
- TRBJ2-7 - TRBV18 TGTGCCAGCTCACCACGGGGGCAGGGAAGCTACGAGCAGTACTTC CASSPRGQGSYEQYF
- TRBJ2-5 - TRBV7-3 TGTGCCAGCAGCTTAGGCCCTTCCCCACAAGAGACCCAGTACTTC CASSLGPSPQETQYF
- TRBJ2-7 - TRBV12-3/TRBV12-4 TGTGCCAGCAGTTCACGGCGCTACGAGCAGTACTTC CASSSRRYEQYF
- TRBJ1-2 many TRBV27 TGTTCTTACTATGGCTACACCTTC CSYYGYTF
- TRBJ1-2 - TRBV4-2 TGTGCCAGCAGCCAAGATAGGTCGGGGGACGGCTACACCTTC CASSQDRSGDGYTF
- TRBJ1-1 - TRBV7-2 TGTGCCAGCAGCTTAGCGCACGGGCAGCTCACTGAAGCTTTCTTT CASSLAHGQLTEAFF
TRBD1 TRBJ2-7 - TRBV27 TGTGCCAGTGGGGGAACAGGGGGCTTCTACGAGCAGTACTTC CASGGTGGFYEQYF
- TRBJ2-3 - TRBV30 TGTGCCTGGAGTGTACGGAGGGCCACAGATACGCAGTATTTT CAWSVRRATDTQYF
TRBD1 TRBJ1-4 once TRBV15 TGTGCCACCAGCAGAGATGGCGGACAGGGTGGTGAAAAACTGTTTTTT CATSRDGGQGGEKLFF
- TRBJ2-7 - TRBV3-1/TRBV3-2 TGTGCCAGCAGCCAAAACAGGCTACCCTACGAGCAGTACTTC CASSQNRLPYEQYF
- TRBJ2-1 - TRBV11-1 TGTGCCAGCAGTTCGGGGGAGACCTACAATGAGCAGTTCTTC CASSSGETYNEQFF
- TRBJ2-3 - TRBV9 TGTGCCAGCAGCGTTAGTAGCACAGATACGCAGTATTTT CASSVSSTDTQYF
TRBD2 TRBJ2-7 - TRBV6-5 TGTGCCAGCAGTTCGTGGACTAGCACGACCGAGCAGTACTTC CASSSWTSTTEQYF
TRBD2 TRBJ2-1 - TRBV18 TGTGCCAGCTCACCGGGACTAGCTTATTACAATGAGCAGTTCTTC CASSPGLAYYNEQFF
TRBD1 TRBJ1-1 - TRBV7-8 TGTGCCAGCAGCTTATCGGGCTCGCCAGGGGGACGGAACACTGAAGCTTTCTTT CASSLSGSPGGRNTEAFF
- TRBJ1-2 few TRBV7-9 TGTGCCAGCAGCCCAGGAGTAGGGGATTTAAGCTACACCTTC CASSPGVGDLSYTF
- TRBJ1-6 few TRBV12-3/TRBV12-4 TGTGCCAGCAGTTTGGGTAATTCACCCCTCCACTTT CASSLGNSPLHF
- TRBJ1-1 - TRBV27 TGTGCCAGCAGTTTTTTAGGGGAACACACTGAAGCTTTCTTT CASSFLGEHTEAFF
- TRBJ1-3 - TRBV11-2 TGTGCCAGCAGCCTAATCGTGACGGCGGAAAGCACCATATATTTT CASSLIVTAESTIYF
TRBD1 TRBJ1-2 - TRBV10-2 TGCGCCAGCACAGGGACAGGGAATAACTATGGCTACACCTTC CASTGTGNNYGYTF
- TRBJ2-1 - TRBV11-1 TGTGCCAGCAGCTTATCCGGGACCGAATTTTACAATGAGCAGTTCTTC CASSLSGTEFYNEQFF
TRBD2 TRBJ2-1 - TRBV5-1 TGCGCCAGCAGCTACCTAGCGGGGCCGGCCGCCTACAATGAGCAGTTCTTC CASSYLAGPAAYNEQFF
TRBD1 TRBJ1-1 once TRBV6-5 TGTGCCAGCAGGCGAACAGGGGCCTCGAACACTGAAGCTTTCTTT CASRRTGASNTEAFF
- TRBJ2-3 - TRBV4-1 TGCGCCAGCAGCCAAGATCAGCCGGAAGATACGCAGTATTTT CASSQDQPEDTQYF
- TRBJ2-3 - TRBV30 TGTGCCTGGAGTGTGGGGTTCGCAGATACGCAGTATTTT CAWSVGFADTQYF
- TRBJ1-5 - TRBV27 TGTGCCAGCAGGAAAAACAGCAATCAGCCCCAGCATTTT CASRKNSNQPQHF
TRBD1 TRBJ1-2 - TRBV24-1 TGTGCCACCAGTGCGGGACAGGGGGATTATGGCTACACCTTC CATSAGQGDYGYTF
TRBD1 TRBJ2-5 once TRBV29-1 TGCAGCGTCGGTCAGGGGGCAGCTGAGACCCAGTACTTC CSVGQGAAETQYF
- TRBJ1-5 - TRBV3-1/TRBV3-2 TGTGCCAGCAGCCAAGCAGCCGGGGGAGACAATCAGCCCCAGCATTTT CASSQAAGGDNQPQHF
- TRBJ2-2 once TRBV7-3 TGTGCCAGCACTCTCTATGGGGCCACCGGGGAGCTGTTTTTT CASTLYGATGELFF
- TRBJ2-7 - TRBV18 TGTGCCAGCTCACCTCCAGGGGCTCACTCCTACGAGCAGTACTTC CASSPPGAHSYEQYF
TRBD1 TRBJ1-5 - TRBV7-2 TGTGCCAGCAGCTCAGACAGGGGGGAGCCCCAGCATTTT CASSSDRGEPQHF